One and the same sample provided the 16 T cell receptor beta chains below, sequenced in a study of cytomegalovirus exposure and HLA in healthy donors. TCRdb's table, derived via immunoSEQ multiplex PCR, lists solely in-frame clones and lacks some. Among over 60,000 clones listed, approximately 95% were seen once. The sequencing input was PBMCs. The receptors come from a man in his late teens or twenties in good health and CMV-seronegative.

The rearrangement joins TRBV9 to TRBJ2-7; 9 positions agree with TRBD2. The germline CDR1 and CDR2 sequences are SGDLS and YYNGEE. The CDR3 runs 15 residues. The V and J ends lost 0 bases and 4 bases, in that order; junction bases with no gene match: 5. This CDR3 reads CASSVEGSGGYEQYF. DNA for the CDR3: TGTGCCAGCAGCGTAGAAGGTAGCGGGGGATACGAGCAGTACTTC.

The genes are TRBV5-1 and TRBJ2-4; 11 bases align to TRBD2. Germline CDR1 and CDR2: SGHRS and YFSETQ. V was pared by 5 bases and J by 1 base, with 14 bases of the junction left unmatched. This CDR3 is built from 19 residues. DNA for the CDR3: TGCGCCAGCAGTCTGACTAGCGGGGATCGTTGGGGGGCCAAAAACATTCAGTACTTC. Translation: CASSLTSGDRWGAKNIQYF.

In its sample, this clone was seen once. This rearrangement joins TRBV7-2 to TRBJ2-2; perhaps TRBD1 as D (6 bases). There are 14 residues in the CDR3. Trimming stripped 5 bases from V and 1 base from J, with 8 bases between. Germline V gene data show CDR1 as SGHTA and CDR2 as FQGNSA. The CDR3 nucleotides are TGTGCCAGCAGCCTGGGACAGAACACCGGGGAGCTGTTTTTT. This codes for CASSLGQNTGELFF.

The chain joins TRBV9 to TRBJ1-5; no definite D call. This CDR3 is built from 12 residues. V gave up 4 bases and J gave up 8 bases, with 10 bases separating them. In germline, CDR1 is SGDLS, CDR2 YYNGEE. CDR3 sequence: CASSSPREPQHF. The CDR3 DNA reads TGTGCCAGCAGCTCCCCGAGGGAGCCCCAGCATTTT.

The genes are TRBV11-2 and TRBJ2-5; a weak D match, TRBD1 (6 bases). The CDR3 length is 16 residues. Trimming pared 5 bases from V and 4 bases from J, leaving 20 bases between. The V gene's germline CDR1 is SGHAT and CDR2 FQNNGV. The CDR3 bases are TGTGCCAGCAGCCCCCCCCCACAGGGCGGTGGAGAGACCCAGTACTTC. Protein product: CASSPPPQGGGETQYF.

The chain is built from TRBV6-5 and TRBJ1-3; D gene uncertain. Germline V gene data show CDR1 as MNHEY and CDR2 as SVGAGI. This CDR3 contains 13 residues. The V end lost 3 bases, the J end lost 8 bases, and 11 bases lay between the germline ends. In DNA, the CDR3 is TGTGCCAGCAGTTATGCCACCGGTTACACCATATATTTT. Translating gives CASSYATGYTIYF.

The chain joins TRBV10-1 to TRBJ1-1; 9 nucleotides agree with TRBD1. The CDR3 sequence is 14 residues long. Germline V CDR1 and CDR2: WNHNN, SYGVQD (reference sequence). Trimming cost V 0 bases and J 7 bases; bases outside gene matches: 3. CDR3 sequence (DNA): TGCGCCAGCAGTGAGTCCGGGGGACAGGGTGAAGCTTTCTTT. Its protein is CASSESGGQGEAFF.

The rearrangement links TRBV6-5 to TRBJ2-7, with D tentatively TRBD1 (5 bases). The V and J ends lost 2 bases and 3 bases respectively, with 11 bases between them. The CDR3 has 14 amino acids. Germline loops: CDR1 MNHEY, CDR2 SVGAGI. Written as DNA, the CDR3 is TGTGCCAGCAGTTACGCAGGGAAAGGCTACGAGCAGTACTTC. This codes for CASSYAGKGYEQYF.

This clone has more than one count but fewer than ten. V gene TRBV6-1 combines with J gene TRBJ1-2; D possibly corresponds to TRBD1 (5 bases). The CDR3 has 13 residues. CDR1 is MNHNS, CDR2 SASEGT, per germline. V was shortened by 4 bases and J by 4 bases, with 10 bases between the two germline ends. CDR3 protein: CASSADTFYGYTF. CDR3 coding DNA: TGTGCCAGCAGTGCGGACACTTTCTATGGCTACACCTTC.

The chain combines TRBV27 with TRBJ1-6, with D unclear. This CDR3 region has 15 residues. V was clipped by 0 bases and J by 6 bases, with 9 bases between them. The germline gives CDR1 MNHEY, CDR2 SMNVEV (reference sequence). The CDR3 DNA reads TGTGCCAGCAGTTTATCACCAGGAGGTAATTCACCCCTCCACTTT. This gives the protein CASSLSPGGNSPLHF.

The chain links TRBV10-3 to TRBJ2-6, with 11 bases fitting TRBD1. V trimming: 0 bases; J trimming: 0 bases; junction bases outside the gene matches: 4. Germline CDR1 reads ENHRY; CDR2 reads SYGVKD. CDR3 length equals 19 residues. The CDR3 spells CAISESGGQGDSGANVLTF. DNA of the CDR3: TGTGCCATCAGTGAGTCTGGGGGACAGGGGGACTCTGGGGCCAACGTCCTGACTTTC.

The chain is built from TRBV6-1 and TRBJ1-2; possible D gene TRBD1, 5 bases. V was pared by 3 bases and J by 12 bases, with 8 bases between. Germline assignment: CDR1 MNHNS and CDR2 SASEGT. This CDR3 is 10 amino acids long. CDR3 DNA: TGTGCCAGCAGTGACGGGGGTAACACCTTC. This sequence encodes CASSDGGNTF.

J is TRBJ1-2 and V is TRBV27, with TRBD1 as a possible D gene (6 bases). CDR3 size: 13 residues. Trimming took 3 bases from V and 4 from J, leaving 9 bases between them. Per germline, CDR1 MNHEY and CDR2 SMNVEV (reference sequence). The CDR3 is CASSFGQFYGYTF. DNA for the CDR3: TGTGCCAGCAGTTTCGGACAGTTCTATGGCTACACCTTC.

The J gene is TRBJ2-6, the V gene TRBV27; D unclear. Trimming took off 8 bases at V and 0 bases at J, with 20 bases between the two ends. The CDR3 consists of 18 residues. Germline V gene data show CDR1 as MNHEY and CDR2 as SMNVEV (reference sequence). For the CDR3, the DNA is TGTGCCAGCGGCCCCGTCACACCCTTTTTCTCTGGGGCCAACGTCCTGACTTTC. Its protein product is CASGPVTPFFSGANVLTF.

The V and J genes are TRBV19 and TRBJ1-2; D not resolved. The CDR3 loop spans 12 amino acids. CDR1 is LNHDA and CDR2 is SQIVND in the germline V gene (reference sequence). V shed 6 bases and J shed 4 bases, with 9 bases lying between them. The CDR3 reads CASRPNSYGYTF. Written as DNA, the CDR3 is TGTGCCAGTAGGCCCAACAGCTATGGCTACACCTTC. Full variable domain (remainder filled in from reference TRBV19 and TRBJ1-2): DGGITQSPKYLFRKEGQNVTLSCEQNLNHDAMYWYRQDPGQGLRLIYYSQIVNDFQKGDIAEGYSVSREKKESFPLTVTSAQKNPTAFYLCASRPNSYGYTFGSGTRLTVV.

J is TRBJ2-1 and V is TRBV6-1, with 10 bases fitting TRBD1. The CDR3 loop spans 15 amino acids. J gave up 3 bases and V 6 bases, and 5 bases lay outside the gene matches. Germline V gene lookup returns CDR1 MNHNS and CDR2 SASEGT. The CDR3 loop reads CASSPGTGVYNEQFF. CDR3 nucleotides: TGTGCCAGCAGCCCCGGGACAGGGGTCTACAATGAGCAGTTCTTC.